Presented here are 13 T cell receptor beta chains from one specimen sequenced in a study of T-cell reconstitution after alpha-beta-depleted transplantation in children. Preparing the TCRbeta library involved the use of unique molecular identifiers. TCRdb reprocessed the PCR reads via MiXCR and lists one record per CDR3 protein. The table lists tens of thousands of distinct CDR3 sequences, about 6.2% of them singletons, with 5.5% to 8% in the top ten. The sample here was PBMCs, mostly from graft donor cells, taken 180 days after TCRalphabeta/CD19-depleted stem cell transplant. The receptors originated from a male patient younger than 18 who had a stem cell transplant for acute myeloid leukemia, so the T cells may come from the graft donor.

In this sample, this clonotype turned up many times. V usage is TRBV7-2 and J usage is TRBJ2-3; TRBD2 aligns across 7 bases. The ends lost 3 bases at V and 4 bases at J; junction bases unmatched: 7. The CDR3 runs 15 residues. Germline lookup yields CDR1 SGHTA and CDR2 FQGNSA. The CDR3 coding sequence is TGTGCCAGCAGCTTGTCCGGGAGCGGGGCAGATACGCAGTATTTT. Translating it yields CASSLSGSGADTQYF.

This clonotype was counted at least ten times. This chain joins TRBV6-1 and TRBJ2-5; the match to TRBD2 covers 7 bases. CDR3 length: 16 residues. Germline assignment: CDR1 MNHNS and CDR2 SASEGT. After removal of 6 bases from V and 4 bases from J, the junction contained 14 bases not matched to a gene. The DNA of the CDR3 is TGTGCCAGCAGCCCCTCCGTCGCGGGAGTACCAGAGACCCAGTACTTC. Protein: CASSPSVAGVPETQYF.

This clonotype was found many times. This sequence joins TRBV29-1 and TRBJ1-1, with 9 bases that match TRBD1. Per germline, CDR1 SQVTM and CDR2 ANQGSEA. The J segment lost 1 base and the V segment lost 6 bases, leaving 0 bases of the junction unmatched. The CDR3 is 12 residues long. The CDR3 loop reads CSVDRGNTEAFF. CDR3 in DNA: TGCAGCGTGGACAGGGGGAACACTGAAGCTTTCTTT.

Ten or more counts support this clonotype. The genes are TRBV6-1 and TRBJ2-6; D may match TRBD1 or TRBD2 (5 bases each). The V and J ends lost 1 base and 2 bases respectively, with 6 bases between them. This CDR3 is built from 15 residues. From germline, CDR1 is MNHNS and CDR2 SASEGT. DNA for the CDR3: TGTGCCAGCAGTGAAGGAGGGGCTGGGGCCAACGTCCTGACTTTC. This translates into CASSEGGAGANVLTF.

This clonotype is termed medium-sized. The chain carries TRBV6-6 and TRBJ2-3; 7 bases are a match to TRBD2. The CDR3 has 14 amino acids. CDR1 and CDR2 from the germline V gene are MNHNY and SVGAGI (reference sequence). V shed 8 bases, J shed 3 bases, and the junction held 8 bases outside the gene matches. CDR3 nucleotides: TGTGCCAGCGGGTCGGGAGGTGAAACAGATACGCAGTATTTT. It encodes CASGSGGETDTQYF.

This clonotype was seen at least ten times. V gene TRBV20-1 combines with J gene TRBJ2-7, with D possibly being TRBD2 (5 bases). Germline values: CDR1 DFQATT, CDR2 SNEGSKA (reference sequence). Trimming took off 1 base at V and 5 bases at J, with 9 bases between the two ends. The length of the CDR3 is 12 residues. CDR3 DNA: TGCAGTGCTAGAGCCCCGGGGAACGAGCAGTACTTC. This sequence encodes CSARAPGNEQYF.

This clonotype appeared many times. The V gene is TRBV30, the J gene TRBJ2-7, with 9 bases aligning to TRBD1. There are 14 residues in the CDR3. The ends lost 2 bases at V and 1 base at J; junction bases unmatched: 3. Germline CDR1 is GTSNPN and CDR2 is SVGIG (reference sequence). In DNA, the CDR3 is TGTGCCTGGAGTACCGGGACAGGGTCCTACGAGCAGTACTTC. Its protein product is CAWSTGTGSYEQYF.

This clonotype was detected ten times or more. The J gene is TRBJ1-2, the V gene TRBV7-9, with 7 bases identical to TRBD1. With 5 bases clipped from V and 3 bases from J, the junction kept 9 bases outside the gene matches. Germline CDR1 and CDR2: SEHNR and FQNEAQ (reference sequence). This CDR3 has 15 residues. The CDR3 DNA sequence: TGTGCCAGCAGCCCTCGAGGTGGACAGGACTATGGCTACACCTTC. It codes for CASSPRGGQDYGYTF.

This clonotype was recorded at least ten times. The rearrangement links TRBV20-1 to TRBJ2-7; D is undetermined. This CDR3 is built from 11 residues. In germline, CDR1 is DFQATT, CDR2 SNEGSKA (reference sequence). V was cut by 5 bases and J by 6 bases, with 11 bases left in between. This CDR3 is CSAPTTREQYF. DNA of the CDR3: TGCAGTGCTCCGACCACCCGCGAGCAGTACTTC.

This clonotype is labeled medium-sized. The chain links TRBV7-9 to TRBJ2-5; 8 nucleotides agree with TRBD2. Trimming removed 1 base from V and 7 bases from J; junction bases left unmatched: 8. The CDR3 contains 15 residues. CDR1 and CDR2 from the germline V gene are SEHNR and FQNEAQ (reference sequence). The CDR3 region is CASSLGTSYSPTQYF. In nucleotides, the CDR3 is TGTGCCAGCAGCTTAGGGACTAGCTACTCACCGACCCAGTACTTC.

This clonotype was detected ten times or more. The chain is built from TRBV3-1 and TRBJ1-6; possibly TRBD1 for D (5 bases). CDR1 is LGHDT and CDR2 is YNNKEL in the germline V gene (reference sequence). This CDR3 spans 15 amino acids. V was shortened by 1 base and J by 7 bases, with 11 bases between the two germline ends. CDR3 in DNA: TGTGCCAGCAGCCAAGGGGCAGGGAGAAATTCACCCCTCCACTTT. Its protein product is CASSQGAGRNSPLHF.

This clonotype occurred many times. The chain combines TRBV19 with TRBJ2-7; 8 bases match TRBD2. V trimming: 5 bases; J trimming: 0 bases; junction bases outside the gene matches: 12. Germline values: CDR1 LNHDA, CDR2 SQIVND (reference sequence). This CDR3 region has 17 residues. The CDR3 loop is CASSSPEGTSNSYEQYF. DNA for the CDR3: TGTGCCAGTAGTTCCCCGGAAGGGACTAGTAACTCCTACGAGCAGTACTTC.

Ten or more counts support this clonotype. The CDR3 nucleotides are TGTGCCAGTAGTTCCGGGACAGTCGAGTACAATGAGCAGTTCTTC. It yields the protein CASSSGTVEYNEQFF. V gene TRBV19 combines with J gene TRBJ2-1, with TRBD1 matching over 7 bases. This CDR3 spans 15 amino acids. V was clipped by 5 bases and J by 4 bases; unmatched bases: 8. From germline, CDR1 is LNHDA and CDR2 SQIVND (reference sequence).